This T cell receptor beta chain was retrieved from a study of blood T cell repertoires in COVID-19 (dated by TCRdb to 2020 to 2022). With respect to the entire study: Samples covering the acute and convalescent phases of COVID-19 were provided by collaborators in the United States, Italy and Spain. The material from the prospective study consisted of cDNA or gDNA derived from T cells, B-cell-depleted T cells, or PBMCs. Subjects who had been exposed to COVID-19, were actively infected with it, or had recovered from it provided the deeply sampled blood TCRbeta repertoires that made up the dataset. The repertoires were released in a freely available public database meant as a resource for research on the immune response to SARS-CoV-2. The samples were drawn from the first 160 participants of the ongoing ImmuneRACE study and from 1,254 subjects provided by 6 global collaborators. A de-identified subject ID, COVID-19 status, age in years and sex were almost always included in the sample metadata. Where available, HLA class I and class II types were obtained from metadata supplied by the sample provider rather than from assay-based typing.

Worth noting for this clone: The antigen it recognizes is unknown. Per-base quality was not reported, and no clone a single base away is much larger than it.

TCRbeta CDR3 regions were amplified from genomic DNA using the immunoSEQ Assay, a bias-controlled multiplex PCR. The paper's processing steps were these. Within the assay, amplification of reference gene primers was used to estimate how many nucleated cells each sample contained. To quantify the absolute abundance of each unique TCRbeta CDR3 rearrangement, sequence reads were collapsed and filtered. Productive Simpson clonality was computed per sample as the square root of Simpson's diversity index over productive rearrangements. TCRdb took this table from immuneACCESS and kept in-frame rearrangements with V and J called. Such tables lack part of the clones; where checked against another copy, unresolved V genes explain under half of the gap, and the rest is unexplained. V, J and clone size are taken as reported in that table, and D and trimming were inferred from the DNA itself. This sample has roughly 410,000 clones in its table, and approximately 91% of those were observed once. Of the sample, around 1.5% is held by the ten largest clones.

Trimmed from V: 4 bases; trimmed from J: 2 bases; junction bases lacking a gene match: 11. CDR1 and CDR2 are drawn from the germline V gene: SGDLS, YYNGEE. The CDR3, from cysteine to phenylalanine, totals 18 residues. Only the CDR3 DNA is retained, 54 bases long and in frame from the first base. One collaborating source in Seattle enrolled patients during active infection and followed them longitudinally through the course of disease. The collaborating institutions used their own protocols to collect whole blood in K2EDTA tubes. Collaborator samples were shipped for TCRbeta analysis as frozen whole blood, isolated PBMCs, or DNA extracted from either sample type. Overall study outcomes, separate from this receptor: How much clinical and demographic metadata was included differed by source and by participant, and the metadata was provided uncurated.

Rearrangement joined TRBV9 to TRBJ2-5, and 13 junctional nucleotides match TRBD2. Specimen: peripheral blood. This clonotype was obtained from a woman in her 40s with COVID-19, enrolled during active disease. The sequenced DNA: TGTGCCAGCAGCTCAGGACTAGCGGGAGTCCCATTACAAGAGACCCAGTACTTC. It encodes CASSSGLAGVPLQETQYF.